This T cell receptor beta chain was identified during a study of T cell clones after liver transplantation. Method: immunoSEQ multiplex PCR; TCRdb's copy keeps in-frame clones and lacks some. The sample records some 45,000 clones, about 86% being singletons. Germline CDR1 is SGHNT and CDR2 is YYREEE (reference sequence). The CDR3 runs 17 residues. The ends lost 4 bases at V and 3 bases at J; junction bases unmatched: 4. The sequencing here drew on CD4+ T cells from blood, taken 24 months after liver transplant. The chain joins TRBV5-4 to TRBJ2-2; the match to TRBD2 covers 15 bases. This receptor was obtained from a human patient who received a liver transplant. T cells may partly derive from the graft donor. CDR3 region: CASSPGLAGGHTGELFF. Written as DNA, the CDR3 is TGTGCCAGCAGCCCGGGACTAGCGGGGGGTCACACCGGGGAGCTGTTTTTT.